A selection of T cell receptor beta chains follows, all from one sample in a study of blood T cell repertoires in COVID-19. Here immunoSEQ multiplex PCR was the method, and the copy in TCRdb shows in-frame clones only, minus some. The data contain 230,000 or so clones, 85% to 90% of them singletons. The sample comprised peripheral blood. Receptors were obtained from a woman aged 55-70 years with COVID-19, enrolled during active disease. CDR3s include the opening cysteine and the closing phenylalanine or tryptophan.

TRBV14,CASSPMGQVQGANVLTF
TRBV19,CASSQPLGLAGGNEQFF
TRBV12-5,CASAAPGAGELFF
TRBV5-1,CASSLGQGYTEAFF
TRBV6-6,CASSPRGLHGAHEQYF
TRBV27,CASSLRGGRNTEAFF
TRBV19,CASSIALDSHYGYTF
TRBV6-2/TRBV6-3,CASSLTGGDTEAFF
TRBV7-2,CASSSIHSTEAFF
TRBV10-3,CAISPRDGTEAFF
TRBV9,CASSVGRRGETQYF
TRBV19,CASTRGAGGLNEQFF
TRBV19,CASSMRTQPQHF
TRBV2,CASRGTSGGALNEQFF
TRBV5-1,CASSLQPDRTGNTIYF
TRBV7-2,CASSRGANYGYTF
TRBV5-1,CASSFTSGRGNEQFF
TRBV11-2,CASSPAGGPGTQYF
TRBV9,CASSVTPGAEAFF
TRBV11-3,CASSLGGDSYEQYF
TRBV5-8,CASSYGTNGNYGYTF
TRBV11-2,CASSRIGGAPDTQYF
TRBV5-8,CASNRRLYEQYF
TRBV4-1,CASSQQVGETEAFF
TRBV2,CASSATGRNTEAFF
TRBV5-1,CASSLTSGDSYEQYF
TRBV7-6,CASSLAGQRPQHF
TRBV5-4,CASSSQIPGGYGYTF
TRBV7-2,CASSKDRLYGYTF
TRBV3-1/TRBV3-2,CASSHMRTGKNTEAFF
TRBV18,CASSPTSGGATNTGELFF
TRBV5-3,CARSFGGNNSPLHF
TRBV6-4,CASRTESSYNSPLHF
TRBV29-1,CSVAPGQGIPEAFF
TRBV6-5,CASTPSGGDYEQYF
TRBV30,CAWSGLLGGSGYTF
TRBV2,CASSRRAGMGSSNQPQHF
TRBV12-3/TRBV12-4,CASTSQGANEQYF